This TCR beta chain is drawn from a study of T cells expressing NK-cell markers. The CDR3 consists of 15 residues. Per the germline V gene, CDR1 is MNHEY and CDR2 is SMNVEV (reference sequence). TCRdb derives one entry per CDR3 protein from the 5' RACE reads, leaving out DNA. The sample table includes roughly 180,000 distinct CDR3 sequences. The chain recombines TRBV27 with TRBJ2-7; the D gene TCRdb calls, TRBD2, cannot be checked with no DNA. The specimen sequenced was blood T cells: a sorted CD56 or NKG2C T cell subset, CD4+ or CD8+ T cells, or bulk PBMC T cells (not recorded which). This TCR came from a woman aged 18 to 75 in good health. CDR3 amino acids: CASSSLGSGSYEQYF.